This entry lists 2 T cell receptor beta chains sequenced from one sample in a study of blood T cell repertoires in COVID-19. TCRdb's table, derived via immunoSEQ multiplex PCR, lists solely in-frame clones and lacks some. Here the sample spans over 200,000 clones, approximately 90% being singletons. The material sequenced was PBMCs or T cells enriched from blood (not recorded which). The source is a man aged 25 to 40 who had recovered from COVID-19.

Written as DNA, the CDR3 is TGCGCCAGCAGTGAGTATAGGGGCAGTGGAAACACCATATATTTT. It yields the protein CASSEYRGSGNTIYF. The V call is TRBV10-1, the J call TRBJ1-3; possibly TRBD1 for D (5 bases). This CDR3 is built from 15 residues. Per germline, CDR1 WNHNN and CDR2 SYGVQD (reference sequence). Deletions cut 1 base from V and 3 bases from J, with 10 bases between.

The J gene is TRBJ2-1, the V gene TRBV18; D possibly corresponds to TRBD2 (5 bases). The V gene lost 6 bases and the J gene lost 3 bases, with 9 bases spanning the gap. CDR1 KGHSH and CDR2 LQKENI come from the germline V gene. The CDR3 covers 13 residues. CDR3 bases: TGTGCCAGCTCTCTAGACTACTACAATGAGCAGTTCTTC. It codes for CASSLDYYNEQFF.